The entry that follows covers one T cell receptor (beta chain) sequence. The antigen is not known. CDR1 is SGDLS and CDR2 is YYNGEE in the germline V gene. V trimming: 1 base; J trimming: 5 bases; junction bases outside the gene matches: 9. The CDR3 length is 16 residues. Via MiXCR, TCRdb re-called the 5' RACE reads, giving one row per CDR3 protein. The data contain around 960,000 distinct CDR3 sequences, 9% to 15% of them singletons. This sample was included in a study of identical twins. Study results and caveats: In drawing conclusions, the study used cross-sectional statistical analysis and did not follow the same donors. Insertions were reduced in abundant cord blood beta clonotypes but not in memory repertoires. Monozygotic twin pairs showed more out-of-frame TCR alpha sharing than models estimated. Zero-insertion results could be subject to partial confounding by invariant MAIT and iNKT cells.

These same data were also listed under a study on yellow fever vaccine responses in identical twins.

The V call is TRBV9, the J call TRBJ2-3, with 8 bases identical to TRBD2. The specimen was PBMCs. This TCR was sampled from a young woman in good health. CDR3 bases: TGTGCCAGCAGCGTATCCCCATCGAGCGGGGGAGATACGCAGTATTTT. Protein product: CASSVSPSSGGDTQYF.